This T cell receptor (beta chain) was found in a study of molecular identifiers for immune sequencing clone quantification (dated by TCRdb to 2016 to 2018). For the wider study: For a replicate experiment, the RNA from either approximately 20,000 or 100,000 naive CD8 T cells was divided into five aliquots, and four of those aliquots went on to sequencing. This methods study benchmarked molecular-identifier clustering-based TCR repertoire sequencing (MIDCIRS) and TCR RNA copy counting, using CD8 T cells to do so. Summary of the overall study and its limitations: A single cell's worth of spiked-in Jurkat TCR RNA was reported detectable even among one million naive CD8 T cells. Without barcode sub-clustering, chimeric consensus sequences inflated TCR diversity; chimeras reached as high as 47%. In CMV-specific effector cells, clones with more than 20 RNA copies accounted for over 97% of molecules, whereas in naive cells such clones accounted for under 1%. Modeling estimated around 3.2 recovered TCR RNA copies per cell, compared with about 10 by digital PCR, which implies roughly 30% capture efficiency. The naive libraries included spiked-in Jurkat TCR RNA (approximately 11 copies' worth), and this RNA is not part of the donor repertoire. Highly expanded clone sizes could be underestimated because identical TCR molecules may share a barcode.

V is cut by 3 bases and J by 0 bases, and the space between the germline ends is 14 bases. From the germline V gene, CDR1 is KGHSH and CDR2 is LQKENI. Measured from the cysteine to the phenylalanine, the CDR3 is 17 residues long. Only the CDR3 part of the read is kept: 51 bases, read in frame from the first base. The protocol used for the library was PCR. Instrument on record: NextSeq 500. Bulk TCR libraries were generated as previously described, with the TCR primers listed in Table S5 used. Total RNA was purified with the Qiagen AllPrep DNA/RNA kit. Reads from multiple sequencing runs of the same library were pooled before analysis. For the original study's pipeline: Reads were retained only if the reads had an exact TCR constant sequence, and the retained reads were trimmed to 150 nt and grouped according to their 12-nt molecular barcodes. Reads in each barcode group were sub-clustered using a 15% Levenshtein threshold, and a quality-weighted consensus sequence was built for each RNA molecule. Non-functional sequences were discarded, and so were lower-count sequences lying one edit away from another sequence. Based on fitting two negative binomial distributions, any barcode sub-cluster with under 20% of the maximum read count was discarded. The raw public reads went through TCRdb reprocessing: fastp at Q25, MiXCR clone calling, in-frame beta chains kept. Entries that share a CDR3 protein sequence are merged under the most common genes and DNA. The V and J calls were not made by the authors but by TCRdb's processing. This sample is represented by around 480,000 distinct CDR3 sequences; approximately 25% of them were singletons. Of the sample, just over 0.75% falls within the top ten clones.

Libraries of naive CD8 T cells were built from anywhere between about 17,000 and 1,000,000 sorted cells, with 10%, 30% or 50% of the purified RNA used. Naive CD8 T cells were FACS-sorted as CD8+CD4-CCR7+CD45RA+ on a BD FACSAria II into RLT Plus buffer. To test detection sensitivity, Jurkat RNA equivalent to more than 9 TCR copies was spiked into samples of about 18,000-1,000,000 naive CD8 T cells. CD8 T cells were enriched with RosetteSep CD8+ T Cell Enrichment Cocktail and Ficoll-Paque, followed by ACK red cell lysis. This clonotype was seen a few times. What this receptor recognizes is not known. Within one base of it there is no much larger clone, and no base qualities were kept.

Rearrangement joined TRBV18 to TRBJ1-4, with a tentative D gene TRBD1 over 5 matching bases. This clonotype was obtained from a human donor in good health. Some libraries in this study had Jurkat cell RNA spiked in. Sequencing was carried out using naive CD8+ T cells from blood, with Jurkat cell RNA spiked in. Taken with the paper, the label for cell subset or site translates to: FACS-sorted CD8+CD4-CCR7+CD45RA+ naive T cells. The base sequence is TGTGCCAGCTCACCGGCAAGGGACCCCGCAACTAATGAAAAACTGTTTTTT. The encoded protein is CASSPARDPATNEKLFF.